The subject of this entry is one T cell receptor (beta chain). The antigen remains unidentified. This sample stems from a study of cytomegalovirus exposure and HLA in healthy donors. Study overall: Among about 400 genotyped donors, around 82% fell in the Caucasian-associated ancestry cluster.

Broader study findings: Several of the most significant clusters appeared linked to common viral pathogens, based on a later analysis. Altogether, 170 or so TCR beta chains were recorded as cytomegalovirus-associated.

CDR1 MNHEY and CDR2 SVGAGI come from the germline V gene. The CDR3 contains 15 residues. With 7 bases clipped from V and 1 base from J, the junction kept 8 bases outside the gene matches. PCR used 60 Vbeta primers and 13 Jbeta primers. Here immunoSEQ multiplex PCR was the method, and the copy in TCRdb shows in-frame clones only, minus some. The data contain under 200,000 clones, around 83% of them singletons. Sequencing was carried out using PBMCs. The sequence came from a young woman in good health and CMV-seronegative. This chain uses TRBV6-5 with TRBJ2-3; 7 bases map to TRBD1. Written as DNA, the CDR3 is TGTGCCAGCACTTCACAGGGGTCCGGCACAGATACGCAGTATTTT. As protein: CASTSQGSGTDTQYF.